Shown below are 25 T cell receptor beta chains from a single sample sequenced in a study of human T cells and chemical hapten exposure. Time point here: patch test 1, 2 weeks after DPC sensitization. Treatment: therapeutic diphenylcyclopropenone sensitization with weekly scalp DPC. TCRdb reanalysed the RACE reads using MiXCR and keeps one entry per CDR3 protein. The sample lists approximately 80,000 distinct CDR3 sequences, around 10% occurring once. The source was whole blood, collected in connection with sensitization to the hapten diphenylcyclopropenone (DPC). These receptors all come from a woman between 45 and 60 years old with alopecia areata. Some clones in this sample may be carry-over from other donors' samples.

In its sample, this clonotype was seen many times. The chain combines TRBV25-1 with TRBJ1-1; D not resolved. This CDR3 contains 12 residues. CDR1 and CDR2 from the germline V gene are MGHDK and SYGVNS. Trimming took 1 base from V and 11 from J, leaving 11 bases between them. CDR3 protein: CASSELPGMAFF. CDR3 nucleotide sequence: TGTGCCAGCAGTGAATTGCCGGGAATGGCTTTCTTT.

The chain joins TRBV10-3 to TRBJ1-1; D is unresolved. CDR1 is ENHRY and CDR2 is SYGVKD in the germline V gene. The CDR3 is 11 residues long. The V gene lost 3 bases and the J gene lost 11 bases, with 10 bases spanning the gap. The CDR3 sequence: CAISEGSGAFF. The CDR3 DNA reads TGTGCCATCAGTGAAGGGTCCGGGGCTTTCTTT.

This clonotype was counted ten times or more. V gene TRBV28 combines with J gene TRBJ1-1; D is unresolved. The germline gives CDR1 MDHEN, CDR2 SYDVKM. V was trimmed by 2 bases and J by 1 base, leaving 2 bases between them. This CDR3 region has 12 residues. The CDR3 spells CASSLGNTEAFF. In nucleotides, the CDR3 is TGTGCCAGCAGTTTAGGGAACACTGAAGCTTTCTTT. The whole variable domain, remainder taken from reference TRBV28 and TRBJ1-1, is DVKVTQSSRYLVKRTGEKVFLECVQDMDHENMFWYRQDPGLGLRLIYFSYDVKMKEKGDIPEGYSVSREKKERFSLILESASTNQTSMYLCASSLGNTEAFFGQGTRLTVV.

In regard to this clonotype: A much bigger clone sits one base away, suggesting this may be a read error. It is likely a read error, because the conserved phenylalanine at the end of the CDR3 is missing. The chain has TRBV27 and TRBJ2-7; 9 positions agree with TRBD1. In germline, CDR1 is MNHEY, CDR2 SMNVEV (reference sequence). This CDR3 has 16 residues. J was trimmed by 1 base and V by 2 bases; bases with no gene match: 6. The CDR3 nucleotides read TGTGCCAGCAGTTTAATGGGACAGGGCCTTTCCTACGAGCAGTACTTA. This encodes CASSLMGQGLSYEQYL.

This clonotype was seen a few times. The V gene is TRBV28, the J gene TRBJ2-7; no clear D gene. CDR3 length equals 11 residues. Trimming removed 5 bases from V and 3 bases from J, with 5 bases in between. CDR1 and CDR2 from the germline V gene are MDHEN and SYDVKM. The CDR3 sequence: CASSQNYEQYF. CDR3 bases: TGTGCCAGCAGTCAAAACTACGAGCAGTACTTC.

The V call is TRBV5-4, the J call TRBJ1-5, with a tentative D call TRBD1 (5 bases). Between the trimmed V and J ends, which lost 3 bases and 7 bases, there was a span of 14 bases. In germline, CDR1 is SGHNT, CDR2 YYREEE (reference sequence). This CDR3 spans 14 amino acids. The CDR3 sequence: CASSWGGAGQPQHF. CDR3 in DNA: TGTGCCAGCAGCTGGGGGGGAGCAGGCCAGCCCCAGCATTTT.

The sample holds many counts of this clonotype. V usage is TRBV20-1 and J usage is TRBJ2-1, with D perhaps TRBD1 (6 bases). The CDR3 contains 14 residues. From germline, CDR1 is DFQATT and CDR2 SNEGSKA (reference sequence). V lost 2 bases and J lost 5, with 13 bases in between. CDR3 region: CSARRDPGDNEQFF. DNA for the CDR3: TGCAGTGCTAGAAGGGACCCAGGGGACAATGAGCAGTTCTTC.

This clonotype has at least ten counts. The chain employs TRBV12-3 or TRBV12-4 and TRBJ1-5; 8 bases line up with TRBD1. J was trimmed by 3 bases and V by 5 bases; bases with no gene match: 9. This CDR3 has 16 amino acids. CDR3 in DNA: TGTGCCAGCAGTCCTCAGGGGGCGATGGTCAATCAGCCCCAGCATTTT. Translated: CASSPQGAMVNQPQHF.

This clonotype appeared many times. The CDR3, as DNA: TGTGCCACTATGGGTCTCTCTGGAAACACCATATATTTT. Translated: CATMGLSGNTIYF. V and J are TRBV27 and TRBJ1-3; no reliable D call. Looked up from germline, CDR1 is MNHEY and CDR2 is SMNVEV (reference sequence). The CDR3 runs 13 residues. Trimming shortened V by 10 bases and J by 0 bases, and 10 bases separated the two germline ends.

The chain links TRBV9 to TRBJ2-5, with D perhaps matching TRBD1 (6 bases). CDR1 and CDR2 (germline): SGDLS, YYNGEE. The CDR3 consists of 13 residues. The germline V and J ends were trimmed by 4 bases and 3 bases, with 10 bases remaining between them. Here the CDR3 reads CASSTSGEETQYF. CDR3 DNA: TGTGCCAGCAGCACCTCAGGGGAAGAGACCCAGTACTTC.

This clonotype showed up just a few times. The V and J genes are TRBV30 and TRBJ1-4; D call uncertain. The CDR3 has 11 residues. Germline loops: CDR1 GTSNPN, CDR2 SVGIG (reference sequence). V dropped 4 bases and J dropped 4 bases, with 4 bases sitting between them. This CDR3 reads CAWNRNEKLFF. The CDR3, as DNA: TGTGCCTGGAACCGTAATGAAAAACTGTTTTTT.

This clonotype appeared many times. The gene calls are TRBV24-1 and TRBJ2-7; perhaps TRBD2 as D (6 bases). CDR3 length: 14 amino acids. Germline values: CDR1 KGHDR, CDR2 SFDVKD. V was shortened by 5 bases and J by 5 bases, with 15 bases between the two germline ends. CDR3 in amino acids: CATSASTGGNEQYF. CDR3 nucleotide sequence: TGTGCCACCAGTGCCTCGACCGGAGGGAACGAGCAGTACTTC.

CDR3 sequence: CSVGQGAGGANVLTF. The CDR3 DNA is TGCAGTGTTGGACAGGGAGCGGGTGGGGCCAACGTCCTGACTTTC. J is TRBJ2-6 and V is TRBV20-1, with 8 bases matching TRBD1. This CDR3 is 15 amino acids long. V shed 7 bases, J shed 3 bases, and the junction held 8 bases outside the gene matches. Germline CDR1 and CDR2: DFQATT and SNEGSKA (reference sequence).

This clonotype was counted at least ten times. The CDR3 DNA sequence: TGTGCCAGCAGAACTCCGGGACAGTTCTCTGGAAACACCATATATTTT. Its translation: CASRTPGQFSGNTIYF. This chain joins TRBV12-3 or TRBV12-4 and TRBJ1-3, with 7 nucleotides matching TRBD1. V shed 6 bases and J 0 bases; nucleotides not matched to a gene: 8. The CDR3 has 16 residues.

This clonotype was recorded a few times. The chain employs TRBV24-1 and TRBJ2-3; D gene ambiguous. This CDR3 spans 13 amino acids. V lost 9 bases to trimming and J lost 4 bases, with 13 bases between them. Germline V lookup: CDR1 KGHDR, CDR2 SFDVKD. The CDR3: CATPSGMSDTQYF. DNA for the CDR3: TGTGCCACCCCTAGTGGAATGTCAGATACGCAGTATTTT.

The CDR3 here is CASSLRTPGEQYF. The CDR3 nucleotides read TGTGCCAGCAGCTTAAGGACACCCGGCGAGCAGTACTTC. This rearrangement joins TRBV7-8 to TRBJ2-7, with D perhaps TRBD1 (5 bases). Deletions cut 2 bases from V and 6 bases from J, with 11 bases between. Germline V gene data show CDR1 as SGHVS and CDR2 as FQNEAQ. The CDR3 length is 13 residues.

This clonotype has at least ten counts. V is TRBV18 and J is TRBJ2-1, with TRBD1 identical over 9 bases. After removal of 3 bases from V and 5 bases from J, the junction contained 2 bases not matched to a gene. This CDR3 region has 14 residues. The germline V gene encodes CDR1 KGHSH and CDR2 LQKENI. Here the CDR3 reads CASSPGQGHNEQFF. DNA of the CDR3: TGTGCCAGCTCACCGGGACAGGGCCACAATGAGCAGTTCTTC.

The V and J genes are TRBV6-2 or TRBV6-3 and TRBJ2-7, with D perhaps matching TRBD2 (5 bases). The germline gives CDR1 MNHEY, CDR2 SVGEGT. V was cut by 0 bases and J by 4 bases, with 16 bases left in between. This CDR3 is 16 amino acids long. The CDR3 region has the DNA TGTGCCAGCAGTTACTCTACGCCAGCGGCGGGTTACGAGCAGTACTTC. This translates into CASSYSTPAAGYEQYF.

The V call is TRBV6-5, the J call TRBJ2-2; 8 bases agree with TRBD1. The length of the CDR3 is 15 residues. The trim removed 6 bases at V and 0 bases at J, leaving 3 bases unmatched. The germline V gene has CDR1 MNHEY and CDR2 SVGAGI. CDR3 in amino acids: CASRQGDSNTGELFF. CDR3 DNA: TGTGCCAGCAGACAGGGGGACTCGAACACCGGGGAGCTGTTTTTT.

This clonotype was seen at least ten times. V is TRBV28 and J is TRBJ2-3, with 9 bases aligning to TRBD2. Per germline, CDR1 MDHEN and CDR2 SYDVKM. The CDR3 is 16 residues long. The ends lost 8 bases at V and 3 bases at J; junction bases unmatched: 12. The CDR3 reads CASHKGEAGGTDTQYF. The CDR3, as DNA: TGTGCCAGCCACAAGGGAGAAGCGGGAGGAACAGATACGCAGTATTTT.

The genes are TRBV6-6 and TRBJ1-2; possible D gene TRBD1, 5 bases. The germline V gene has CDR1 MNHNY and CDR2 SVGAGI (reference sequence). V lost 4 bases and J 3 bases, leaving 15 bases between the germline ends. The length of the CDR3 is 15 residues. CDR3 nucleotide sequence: TGTGCCAGCAGTTCCCCAACAGGCTATTACTATGGCTACACCTTC. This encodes CASSSPTGYYYGYTF.

The CDR3, as DNA: TGTGCCATCTCAAGGACCCCCACCTACGAGCAGTACTTC. This encodes CAISRTPTYEQYF. This chain uses TRBV12-3 or TRBV12-4 with TRBJ2-7; D gene uncertain. The CDR3 consists of 13 residues. The V end was cut by 10 bases, the J end by 2 bases, with 15 bases between.

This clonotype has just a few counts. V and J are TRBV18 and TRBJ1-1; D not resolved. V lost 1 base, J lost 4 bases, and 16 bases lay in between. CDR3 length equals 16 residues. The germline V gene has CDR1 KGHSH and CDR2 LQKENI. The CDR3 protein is CASSPQVGSAGTEAFF. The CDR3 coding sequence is TGTGCCAGCTCACCACAAGTTGGCAGCGCAGGCACTGAAGCTTTCTTT. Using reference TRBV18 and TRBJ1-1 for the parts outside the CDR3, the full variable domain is NAGVMQNPRHLVRRRGQEARLRCSPMKGHSHVYWYRQLPEEGLKFMVYLQKENIIDESGMPKERFSAEFPKEGPSILRIQQVVRGDSAAYFCASSPQVGSAGTEAFFGQGTRLTVV.

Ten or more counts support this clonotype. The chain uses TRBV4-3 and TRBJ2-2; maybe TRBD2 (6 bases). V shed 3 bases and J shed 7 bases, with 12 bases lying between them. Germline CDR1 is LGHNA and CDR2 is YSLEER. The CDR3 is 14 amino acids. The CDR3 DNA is TGCGCCAGCAGCCAGGCGGAGGGAGGCGGGGAGCTGTTTTTT. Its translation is CASSQAEGGGELFF.

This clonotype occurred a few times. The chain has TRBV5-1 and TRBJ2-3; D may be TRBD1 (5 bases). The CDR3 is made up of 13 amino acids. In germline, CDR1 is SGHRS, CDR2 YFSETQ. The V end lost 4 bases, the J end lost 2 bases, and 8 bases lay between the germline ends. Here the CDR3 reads CASSSRVTDTQYF. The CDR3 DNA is TGCGCCAGCAGCAGCAGGGTCACAGATACGCAGTATTTT.